This T cell receptor beta chain comes out of a study of T cell repertoires in cytomegalovirus infection. About the research overall: CMV infection together with matching HLA type was indicated by public TCR beta signatures. Study-wide points: Cumulative public TCR beta family frequency identified carriers of CMV plus the relevant HLA. Dominant in the ex vivo response were TCR beta clonotypes restricted by HLA-C and specific for CMV.

TCRdb ran MiXCR on the reads and lists one entry per CDR3 protein. The sample yields some 280,000 distinct CDR3 sequences, roughly 15% seen once. Germline V gives CDR1 SGHAT, CDR2 FQNNGV. The CDR3 sequence is 16 residues long. V dropped 1 base and J dropped 2 bases, with 12 bases sitting between them. As concerns this clonotype: The antigen remains unidentified.

The TCR originated in a human donor in good health (CMV status not recorded). Some clones in this sample may be carry-over from other donors' samples. The chain recombines TRBV11-2 with TRBJ1-3, with D perhaps TRBD1 (6 bases). The sample taken for sequencing was PBMCs. DNA of the CDR3: TGTGCCAGCAGCTTAGGTGTGGGGGCGACTGGAAACACCATATATTTT. Translation: CASSLGVGATGNTIYF.